Sequencing of this T cell receptor (beta chain) was carried out in a study of Ad26.COV2.S vaccination and SARS-CoV-2 variants. The wider study: Once or twice, 56 days apart, Ad26.COV2.S was delivered intramuscularly.

Details on this clone: What it binds is not known.

The CDR3 is 16 residues long. J gave up 3 bases and V 7 bases, and 12 bases lay outside the gene matches. Germline V gives CDR1 MDHEN, CDR2 SYDVKM. Method: immunoSEQ multiplex PCR; TCRdb's copy keeps in-frame clones and lacks some. This sample has 350,000 to 500,000 clones, with approximately 90% found just once. Treatment indicated: approximately 18 received Ad26.COV2.S at low or high dose, single or two shots; about 5 received placebo; per-sample allocation not given. Samples came from day 63 after the first vaccine or placebo injection. SARS-CoV-2 spike from the Wuhan strain was encoded by the vaccine, an Ad26 vector. Findings and caveats of the study: The TCR-based breadth and depth measures might underestimate overall T cell responses.

The J gene is TRBJ1-5, the V gene TRBV28; 7 bases fit TRBD1. The source is a person aged 18-60 years who received the Ad26.COV2.S COVID-19 vaccine or a placebo. The sample was peripheral blood, taken in a trial of Ad26.COV2.S vaccine versus placebo. CDR3 residues: CASIKGGRGNNQPQHF. CDR3 nucleotides: TGTGCCAGCATTAAAGGGGGCAGGGGGAACAATCAGCCCCAGCATTTT.